These 23 T cell receptor beta chains share one sample of origin, sequenced in a study of blood T cell repertoires in COVID-19. The table came from immunoSEQ multiplex PCR; TCRdb's copy has only in-frame clones and leaves some out. Here the sample spans 350,000 to 450,000 clones, about four fifths being singletons. The source material was PBMCs or T cells enriched from blood (not recorded which). The receptor source for this set is a woman in her forties or fifties who had recovered from COVID-19.

DNA for the CDR3: TGTGCCAGCTCACCTCCGACAGGGGGATATCAGTTCTTC. Translated: CASSPPTGGYQFF. This rearrangement joins TRBV18 to TRBJ2-1, with 9 nucleotides matching TRBD1. V gave up 3 bases and J gave up 13 bases; unmatched junction bases: 7. Germline CDR1 reads KGHSH; CDR2 reads LQKENI. The CDR3 consists of 13 residues.

The chain combines TRBV5-1 with TRBJ2-7, with 10 nucleotides matching TRBD1. The V and J ends lost 5 bases and 3 bases, in that order; junction bases with no gene match: 8. This CDR3 is built from 15 residues. CDR1 is SGHRS, CDR2 YFSETQ, per germline. The CDR3 loop is CASRPRTGGLYEQYF. CDR3 nucleotide sequence: TGCGCCAGCAGACCCCGGACAGGGGGACTCTACGAGCAGTACTTC. Based on the CDR3 plus reference TRBV5-1 and TRBJ2-7, the full variable domain is KAGVTQTPRYLIKTRGQQVTLSCSPISGHRSVSWYQQTPGQGLQFLFEYFSETQRNKGNFPGRFSGRQFSNSRSEMNVSTLELGDSALYLCASRPRTGGLYEQYFGPGTRLTVT.

This rearrangement joins TRBV12-3 or TRBV12-4 to TRBJ1-2; no clear D gene. This CDR3 has 13 amino acids. V shed 2 bases and J shed 1 base, with 5 bases lying between them. CDR3 DNA sequence: TGTGCCAGCAGTTTATCGGGTAACTATGGCTACACCTTC. This sequence encodes CASSLSGNYGYTF.

V and J are TRBV6-6 and TRBJ1-6; 10 positions match TRBD1. The junction had 1 base not matched to a gene; V was cut back by 2 bases and J by 9 bases. The CDR3 consists of 14 residues. Germline loops: CDR1 MNHNY, CDR2 SVGAGI (reference sequence). CDR3 in DNA: TGTGCCAGCAGTTACGACAGGGGGCTTTCACCCCTCCACTTT. It specifies CASSYDRGLSPLHF.

This chain links TRBV7-2 with TRBJ1-2, with 8 positions matching TRBD1. The CDR3 consists of 17 residues. CDR1 is SGHTA, CDR2 FQGNSA, per germline. Trimming removed 5 bases from V and 7 bases from J; junction bases left unmatched: 18. CDR3 residues: CASSEGQGALYRPGYTF. The CDR3 nucleotides read TGTGCCAGCAGCGAAGGACAGGGCGCCCTTTATCGGCCTGGCTACACCTTC.

The chain recombines TRBV6-5 with TRBJ2-7, with D possibly TRBD1 on 6 matching bases. V lost 8 bases, J lost 3 bases, and 14 bases lay in between. CDR3 size: 13 residues. The germline CDR1 and CDR2 sequences are MNHEY and SVGAGI. CDR3 loop: CASSPQGLYEQYF. CDR3 coding DNA: TGTGCCAGCTCACCACAGGGTCTCTACGAGCAGTACTTC.

The rearrangement links TRBV18 to TRBJ2-2; maybe TRBD2 (6 bases). The CDR3 spans 16 residues. V lost 4 bases and J lost 7, with 19 bases in between. Germline V gene lookup returns CDR1 KGHSH and CDR2 LQKENI. The CDR3 is CASSLRTIGSVGELFF. CDR3 sequence (DNA): TGTGCCAGCTCACTCCGGACTATTGGGAGTGTCGGGGAGCTGTTTTTT.

The genes are TRBV10-3 and TRBJ1-1, with a tentative D call TRBD1 (5 bases). Per the germline V gene, CDR1 is ENHRY and CDR2 is SYGVKD. Deletions cut 5 bases from V and 0 bases from J, with 13 bases between. The CDR3 extends over 15 amino acids. CDR3 DNA: TGTGCCATCAGTACAGCAGGGCTCATGAACACTGAAGCTTTCTTT. This codes for CAISTAGLMNTEAFF.

This chain links TRBV7-9 with TRBJ1-2; TRBD1 aligns across 8 bases. V was pared by 3 bases and J by 3 bases, with 3 bases of the junction left unmatched. This CDR3 region has 14 residues. Germline values: CDR1 SEHNR, CDR2 FQNEAQ (reference sequence). The CDR3 here is CASSLNRGDYGYTF. CDR3 bases: TGTGCCAGCAGCTTGAACAGGGGGGACTATGGCTACACCTTC.

The chain recombines TRBV4-2 with TRBJ1-1, with D unclear. Germline V gene sequence: CDR1 LGHNA, CDR2 YNFKEQ. This CDR3 region has 16 residues. Trimming stripped 4 bases from V and 0 bases from J, with 15 bases between. The CDR3 region is CASSPRYRLLNTEAFF. CDR3 in DNA: TGTGCCAGCAGCCCTCGATATCGTCTATTGAACACTGAAGCTTTCTTT.

CDR3 amino acids: CASSLVSGENTGELFF. The CDR3 DNA reads as TGTGCCAGCAGCTTGGTTAGCGGGGAGAACACCGGGGAGCTGTTTTTT. The V gene is TRBV5-4, the J gene TRBJ2-2; 8 nucleotides line up with TRBD2. Germline CDR1 SGHNT, CDR2 YYREEE (reference sequence). V was clipped by 0 bases and J by 1 base; unmatched bases: 2. The CDR3 is made up of 16 amino acids.

The J gene is TRBJ1-2, the V gene TRBV30; 8 nucleotides match TRBD1. This CDR3 is built from 14 residues. The J segment lost 2 bases and the V segment lost 2 bases, leaving 4 bases of the junction unmatched. Germline V gene data show CDR1 as GTSNPN and CDR2 as SVGIG (reference sequence). The CDR3, as DNA: TGTGCCTGGAGTCTGGACAGGGAGAACTATGGCTACACCTTC. As protein: CAWSLDRENYGYTF.

The chain combines TRBV7-9 with TRBJ1-1; 9 nucleotides match TRBD1. In germline, CDR1 is SEHNR, CDR2 FQNEAQ (reference sequence). V was pared by 5 bases and J by 11 bases, with 9 bases of the junction left unmatched. The CDR3 consists of 13 residues. The CDR3, as DNA: TGTGCCAGCAGCCGCTCCGGGACAGGGTCGGCTTTCTTT. Encoded protein: CASSRSGTGSAFF.

This chain uses TRBV7-2 with TRBJ2-5, with TRBD1 matching over 9 bases. V was clipped by 1 base and J by 5 bases; unmatched bases: 5. This CDR3 is built from 15 residues. Per germline, CDR1 SGHTA and CDR2 FQGNSA. The CDR3 DNA is TGTGCCAGCAGCTTAGGGACAGGGGAATGGGAGACCCAGTACTTC. Protein: CASSLGTGEWETQYF. The variable domain in full, completed from reference TRBV7-2 and TRBJ2-5, reads GAGVSQSPSNKVTEKGKDVELRCDPISGHTALYWYRQSLGQGLEFLIYFQGNSAPDKSGLPSDRFSAERTGGSVSTLTIQRTQQEDSAVYLCASSLGTGEWETQYFGPGTRLLVL.

The chain recombines TRBV19 with TRBJ1-2; a weak D match, TRBD1 (6 bases). V was shortened by 4 bases and J by 5 bases, with 8 bases between the two germline ends. The V gene's germline CDR1 is LNHDA and CDR2 SQIVND (reference sequence). The CDR3 has 12 amino acids. CDR3 DNA sequence: TGTGCCAGTAGTACAGGGGAGTATGGCTACACCTTC. It codes for CASSTGEYGYTF.

This clone occurred once. The chain employs TRBV5-1 and TRBJ2-7; 8 nucleotides line up with TRBD1. The germline CDR1 and CDR2 sequences are SGHRS and YFSETQ. The CDR3 has 14 amino acids. V shed 4 bases and J 6 bases; nucleotides not matched to a gene: 9. The CDR3 loop is CASSISQGAGEQYF. The CDR3 DNA sequence: TGCGCCAGCAGCATCAGCCAGGGGGCCGGCGAGCAGTACTTC.

The CDR3 loop is CASSEGRGSQNQPQHF. Here the CDR3 DNA reads TGTGCCAGCAGTGAAGGCAGGGGGTCCCAAAATCAGCCCCAGCATTTT. The V gene is TRBV25-1, the J gene TRBJ1-5, with 7 bases matching TRBD1. CDR3 length equals 16 residues. CDR1 and CDR2 from the germline V gene are MGHDK and SYGVNS. Germline trimming cut 2 bases from V and 4 bases from J; bases unmatched to any gene: 8.

J is TRBJ2-1 and V is TRBV7-3, with 12 nucleotides matching TRBD2. Trimming at V came to 2 bases and at J to 0 bases, leaving 8 bases not matched to a gene. Germline CDR1 reads SGHTA; CDR2 reads FQGTGA. The CDR3 contains 19 residues. The CDR3 is CASSLHRLAGGSSYNEQFF. The CDR3 DNA is TGTGCCAGCAGCTTACATCGCCTAGCGGGAGGGAGCTCCTACAATGAGCAGTTCTTC.

V is TRBV15 and J is TRBJ1-3; 7 bases are a match to TRBD1. This CDR3 spans 16 amino acids. The trim removed 5 bases at V and 0 bases at J, leaving 7 bases unmatched. Germline CDR1 LNHNV, CDR2 YYDKDF (reference sequence). CDR3 sequence reads: CATSRPGGHSGNTIYF. Here the CDR3 DNA reads TGTGCCACCAGCCGTCCAGGGGGTCACTCTGGAAACACCATATATTTT.

The rearrangement links TRBV3-1 (or the pseudogene TRBV3-2) to TRBJ1-1, with TRBD1 as a possible D gene (6 bases). This CDR3 spans 14 amino acids. V shed 1 base and J shed 4 bases, with 10 bases lying between them. Germline V gene data show CDR1 as LGHDT and CDR2 as YNNKEL (reference sequence). As DNA, the CDR3 is TGTGCCAGCAGCCAAGGGGAAGGGGGCACTGAAGCTTTCTTT. Its translation: CASSQGEGGTEAFF.

The J gene is TRBJ2-1, the V gene TRBV19; the match to TRBD2 covers 9 bases. Germline CDR1 LNHDA, CDR2 SQIVND (reference sequence). The CDR3 has 14 amino acids. Trimming at V came to 10 bases and at J to 4 bases, leaving 8 bases not matched to a gene. In nucleotides, the CDR3 is TGTGCCACCCAGACTAGCGGAATGTACAATGAGCAGTTCTTC. It is translated as CATQTSGMYNEQFF.

The chain employs TRBV30 and TRBJ1-1; the D gene is possibly TRBD1 (5 bases). The V gene's germline CDR1 is GTSNPN and CDR2 SVGIG (reference sequence). Trimming took 1 base from V and 7 from J, leaving 7 bases between them. The CDR3 consists of 11 residues. As DNA, the CDR3 is TGTGCCTGGAGTGGGGGCGGTGAAGCTTTCTTT. Its protein is CAWSGGGEAFF. Filled out from reference TRBV30 and TRBJ1-1, the complete variable domain reads SQTIHQWPATLVQPVGSPLSLECTVEGTSNPNLYWYRQAAGRGLQLLFYSVGIGQISSEVPQNLSASRPQDRQFILSSKKLLLSDSGFYLCAWSGGGEAFFGQGTRLTVV.

This chain uses TRBV19 with TRBJ2-4; tentative D call: TRBD2 (5 bases). Germline V CDR1 and CDR2: LNHDA, SQIVND (reference sequence). The CDR3 is 19 residues long. Trimming stripped 3 bases from V and 0 bases from J, with 21 bases between. The CDR3 reads CASSIRFSGRDLAKNIQYF. For the CDR3, the DNA is TGTGCCAGTAGTATTCGGTTTAGTGGTCGGGATCTAGCCAAAAACATTCAGTACTTC.